The T cell receptor (beta chain) described here comes from a study of OX40 agonist ivuxolimab in advanced cancers. Study information: Patients were treated with intravenous ivuxolimab, dosed at 0.01 to 10 mg/kg and infused every 2 weeks. Three patients had partial responses: one hepatocellular carcinoma, two cutaneous melanoma. Earlier treatment with anti-PD-1, anti-PD-L1 or anti-CTLA-4 was permitted, and roughly 40% had received some.

The CDR3 extends over 19 amino acids. V gave up 3 bases and J gave up 0 bases; unmatched junction bases: 14. CDR1 is MNHEY and CDR2 is SMNVEV in the germline V gene (reference sequence). TCRdb's table, derived via immunoSEQ multiplex PCR, lists solely in-frame clones and lacks some. Of around 97,000 clones listed, under 85% are singletons. With autoimmune disease history or systemic immunosuppression, patients were excluded. This specimen consisted of CD4+ or CD8+ T cells sorted from blood, obtained in a trial of the OX40 agonist ivuxolimab. This chain uses TRBV27 with TRBJ1-5, with 7 bases aligning to TRBD1. The clonotype comes from an adult with an advanced solid tumor such as melanoma, head and neck, liver or kidney cancer. In DNA, the CDR3 is TGTGCCAGCAGTTTTGTCGCGACAGGGAGGTCCCCTAGCAATCAGCCCCAGCATTTT. It encodes CASSFVATGRSPSNQPQHF.